Here is one T cell receptor (beta chain) with its context. What it binds is unknown. TCRdb keeps only in-frame clones here, not all; method: immunoSEQ multiplex PCR. Among 84,000 or so clones listed, roughly 73% were seen once. This specimen belongs to a study of vaccination effects on CD4 cells after COVID-19. The CDR3 covers 14 residues. V dropped 4 bases and J dropped 0 bases, with 7 bases sitting between them. CDR1 is LGHDT, CDR2 YNNKEL, per germline (reference sequence). Within the ViraFEST assay, antigen-specific CD4+ T cells underwent expansion with viral peptide pools prior to sequencing. Subsequent to a culture period of around eleven days, CD4+ T cells were isolated. As their vaccination, participants received two doses of either BNT162b2 or mRNA-1273. A half-volume exchange with IL-2 medium occurred on days 3 and 7.

The origin of this receptor is a human donor who received a COVID-19 vaccine. This chain connects TRBV3-1 (or the pseudogene TRBV3-2) to TRBJ1-3, with unresolved D. The source was CD4+ T cells from PBMCs cultured with HCoV-OC43 spike peptides, collected after COVID-19 vaccination. Sample subset: HCoV-OC43 spike overlapping peptide pool stimulation. DNA for the CDR3: TGTGCCAGCAGCCCCGCGAGCTCTGGAAACACCATATATTTT. It is translated as CASSPASSGNTIYF.